This T cell receptor (beta chain) was found in a study of tumor and adjacent non-tumor tissue in lung cancer. At the level of the study: Patients were aged roughly 30 to 76, 10 men and 5 women, stage I to III. General study points: TCR diversity was significantly greater in tumor than normal lung tissue. In normal lung, the top 100 clones were significantly more dominant than in tumor.

A modified ARM-PCR protocol with three rounds of nested PCR amplified TCRbeta. Each CDR3 protein is one row after TCRdb ran MiXCR on the multiplex PCR reads. Of 55,000 to 75,000 distinct CDR3 sequences in the sample, roughly three fifths were seen once. As to this clonotype: No antigen is known for it. This may stem from a read error, because a much larger clone lies one nucleotide away.

No cell sorting was done before RNA was extracted from the tissue. Between August and November 2014, newly diagnosed, chemotherapy-naive lung cancer patients underwent thoracic surgery in China. The sequence came from a middle-aged man with non-small cell lung cancer. The sequencing input was lung tumor tissue.

The DNA of the CDR3 is TGTGCCAGCACCCCCCAGGGTGGAAACATCATATATTTT. This gives the protein CASTPQGGNIIYF. This rearrangement joins TRBV12-3 or TRBV12-4 to TRBJ1-3; tentatively, D is TRBD1 (5 bases). The CDR3 length is 13 residues.